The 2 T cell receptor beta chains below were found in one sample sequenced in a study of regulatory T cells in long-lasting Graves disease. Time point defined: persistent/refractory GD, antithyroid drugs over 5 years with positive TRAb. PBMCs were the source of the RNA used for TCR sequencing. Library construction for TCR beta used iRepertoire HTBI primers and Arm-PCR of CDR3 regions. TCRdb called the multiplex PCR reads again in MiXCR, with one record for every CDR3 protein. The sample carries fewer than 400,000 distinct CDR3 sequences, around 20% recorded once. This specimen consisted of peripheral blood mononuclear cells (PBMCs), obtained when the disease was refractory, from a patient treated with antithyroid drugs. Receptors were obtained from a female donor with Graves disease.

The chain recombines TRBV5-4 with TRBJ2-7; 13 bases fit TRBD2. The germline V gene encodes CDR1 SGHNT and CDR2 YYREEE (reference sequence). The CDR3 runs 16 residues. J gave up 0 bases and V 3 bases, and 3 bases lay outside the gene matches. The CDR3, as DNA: TGTGCCAGCAGCTCGGGACTAGCGGGAAACTCCTACGAGCAGTACTTC. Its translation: CASSSGLAGNSYEQYF.

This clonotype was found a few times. The DNA for the CDR3 is TGTGCCAGCAACCGGGGGGCCGGGGAGACCCAGTACTTC. Protein product: CASNRGAGETQYF. The rearrangement uses TRBV6-1 and TRBJ2-5; tentatively, D is TRBD2 (7 bases). The CDR3 is 13 amino acids. V was cut by 7 bases and J by 5 bases, with 14 bases left in between. The germline V gene has CDR1 MNHNS and CDR2 SASEGT.